The 16 T cell receptor beta chains below all came from one sample that was sequenced in a study of blood T cell repertoires in COVID-19. Sequencing was performed with immunoSEQ multiplex PCR; in TCRdb, only in-frame clones are kept and a portion is missing. The sample holds about 61,000 clones, about 86% seen once. Sequenced material: peripheral blood. The origin of the receptors is a woman older than 75 with active COVID-19.

The CDR3 coding sequence is TGTGCCAGTAGTATCCTTAGCGGGGGTTTGAACACCGGGGAGCTGTTTTTT. Encoded protein: CASSILSGGLNTGELFF. The V call is TRBV19, the J call TRBJ2-2; 9 bases align to TRBD2. CDR1 is LNHDA and CDR2 is SQIVND in the germline V gene (reference sequence). The CDR3 is made up of 17 amino acids. The ends lost 3 bases at V and 1 base at J; junction bases unmatched: 6.

This chain uses TRBV27 with TRBJ2-7; TRBD1 matches 9 bases. After removal of 6 bases from V and 6 bases from J, the junction contained 6 bases not matched to a gene. CDR3 length: 13 residues. Germline CDR1 MNHEY, CDR2 SMNVEV (reference sequence). CDR3 nucleotides: TGTGCCAGCAGAAAACAGGGGGCCGGCGAGCAGTACTTC. Translation: CASRKQGAGEQYF.

V is TRBV10-3 and J is TRBJ2-2; tentative D call: TRBD1 (5 bases). This CDR3 spans 15 amino acids. Trimming left V 4 bases short and J 1 base short, with 10 bases between. Germline V gives CDR1 ENHRY, CDR2 SYGVKD. Here the CDR3 reads CAISASRENTGELFF. In DNA form, the CDR3 reads TGTGCCATCAGTGCCAGCAGGGAGAACACCGGGGAGCTGTTTTTT.

The CDR3 sequence is CASSLRPARGYTF. The DNA of the CDR3 is TGTGCCAGCAGTTTAAGACCCGCCAGGGGCTACACCTTC. This sequence joins TRBV12-3 or TRBV12-4 and TRBJ1-2; D uncertain. This CDR3 contains 13 residues. V was pared by 2 bases and J by 8 bases, with 12 bases between.

This sequence joins TRBV7-7 and TRBJ2-1, with D uncertain. From germline, CDR1 is SSHAT and CDR2 FNYEAQ (reference sequence). This CDR3 comprises 10 residues. In DNA form, the CDR3 reads TGTGCTAGCCTTTACAATGAGCAGTTCTTC. Translation: CASLYNEQFF.

This rearrangement joins TRBV11-2 to TRBJ2-5; D is possibly TRBD1 (5 bases). Trimming removed 7 bases at V and 5 bases at J, with 17 bases between. CDR1 is SGHAT and CDR2 is FQNNGV in the germline V gene. There are 14 residues in the CDR3. DNA for the CDR3: TGTGCCAGCATCAAGGGGTCTTTCGGGGAGACCCAGTACTTC. Translated: CASIKGSFGETQYF.

The rearrangement links TRBV5-6 to TRBJ2-2; 8 bases are a match to TRBD1. Looked up from germline, CDR1 is SGHDT and CDR2 is YYEEEE. The V gene end was trimmed by 4 bases and the J gene end by 6 bases; junction bases not matched to a gene: 8. The CDR3 has 15 amino acids. The CDR3 spells CASSVTGEGSGELFF. CDR3 nucleotide sequence: TGTGCCAGCAGCGTGACAGGGGAAGGTTCCGGGGAGCTGTTTTTT. The whole variable domain, filled in from reference TRBV5-6 and TRBJ2-2, reads DAGVTQSPTHLIKTRGQQVTLRCSPKSGHDTVSWYQQALGQGPQFIFQYYEEEERQRGNFPDRFSGHQFPNYSSELNVNALLLGDSALYLCASSVTGEGSGELFFGEGSRLTVL.

This chain uses TRBV5-4 with TRBJ1-2, with TRBD1 identical over 8 bases. V shed 2 bases, J shed 4 bases, and the junction held 4 bases outside the gene matches. The germline gives CDR1 SGHNT, CDR2 YYREEE (reference sequence). The CDR3 runs 14 residues. CDR3: CASSFQGAPYGYTF. The CDR3 DNA reads TGTGCCAGCAGCTTCCAGGGGGCGCCCTATGGCTACACCTTC.

V gene TRBV6-4 combines with J gene TRBJ1-2; TRBD1 is a possible D gene (5 bases). The CDR3 spans 14 residues. Germline V gene data show CDR1 as MRHNA and CDR2 as SNTAGT. V was clipped by 6 bases and J by 8 bases, with 19 bases between them. CDR3 coding DNA: TGTGCCAGCAGGGAACAACCGGGGGGTGGAGGCTACACCTTC. Protein product: CASREQPGGGGYTF.

As for this clone: Other DNA sequences from this sample encode an identical CDR3 as well. The V gene is TRBV28, the J gene TRBJ1-6; D gene uncertain. Germline V gene lookup returns CDR1 MDHEN and CDR2 SYDVKM. CDR3 length: 13 residues. V was cut by 6 bases and J by 4 bases, with 7 bases left in between. CDR3 sequence reads: CASSNRYNSPLHF. The CDR3 DNA sequence: TGTGCCAGCAGCAACAGATATAATTCACCCCTCCACTTT.

The V and J genes are TRBV4-2 and TRBJ2-5; D unclear. Germline V gene data show CDR1 as LGHNA and CDR2 as YNFKEQ. CDR3 length: 14 amino acids. Between the trimmed V and J ends, which lost 0 bases and 3 bases, there was a span of 8 bases. DNA for the CDR3: TGTGCCAGCAGCCAAGATGAGGCAGAAGAGACCCAGTACTTC. Its translation is CASSQDEAEETQYF.

The chain combines TRBV5-4 with TRBJ2-3; 8 bases agree with TRBD2. Germline V gene sequence: CDR1 SGHNT, CDR2 YYREEE (reference sequence). The CDR3 length is 17 residues. Trimming cost V 2 bases and J 0 bases; bases outside gene matches: 8. The CDR3 protein is CASSLLRGDTSTDTQYF. CDR3 DNA sequence: TGTGCCAGCAGCTTATTGCGGGGGGACACTAGCACAGATACGCAGTATTTT.

V and J are TRBV5-1 and TRBJ2-7, with 7 bases fitting TRBD2. Germline CDR1 reads SGHRS; CDR2 reads YFSETQ. The CDR3 loop spans 14 amino acids. V lost 1 base to trimming and J lost 4 bases; unmatched junction nucleotides: 5. CDR3 nucleotides: TGCGCCAGCAGCTTGCAGTGGGGAGGGTACGAGCAGTACTTC. Its protein product is CASSLQWGGYEQYF.

The chain is built from TRBV6-5 and TRBJ1-2; D is ambiguous. Looked up from germline, CDR1 is MNHEY and CDR2 is SVGAGI. The CDR3 is 13 residues long. V shed 0 bases and J shed 7 bases, with 9 bases lying between them. This CDR3 is CASSYSTASGYTF. CDR3 in DNA: TGTGCCAGCAGTTACTCGACTGCTAGTGGCTACACCTTC.

The chain combines TRBV5-1 with TRBJ2-5, with 8 bases lining up with TRBD2. V lost 4 bases to trimming and J lost 4 bases; unmatched junction nucleotides: 6. The CDR3 is made up of 14 amino acids. Germline V gene lookup returns CDR1 SGHRS and CDR2 YFSETQ. The CDR3 is CASSGGGGPETQYF. DNA for the CDR3: TGCGCCAGCAGCGGAGGCGGGGGGCCAGAGACCCAGTACTTC.

The chain couples TRBV7-3 to TRBJ1-2, with TRBD1 identical over 11 bases. Trimming took 5 bases from V and 3 from J; bases not matched to a gene: 5. CDR1 and CDR2 (germline): SGHTA, FQGTGA. CDR3 length equals 15 residues. In DNA, the CDR3 is TGTGCCAGCAGCCCCGGACAGGGGGCTGACTATGGCTACACCTTC. Encoded protein: CASSPGQGADYGYTF.